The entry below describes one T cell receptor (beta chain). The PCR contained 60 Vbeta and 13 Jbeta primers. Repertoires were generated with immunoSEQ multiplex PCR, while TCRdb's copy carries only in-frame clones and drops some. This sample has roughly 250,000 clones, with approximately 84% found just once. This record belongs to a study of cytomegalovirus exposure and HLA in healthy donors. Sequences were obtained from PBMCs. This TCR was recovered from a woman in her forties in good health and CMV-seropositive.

CDR3 sequence reads: CASTRGQSLNQPQHF. The CDR3 DNA reads as TGTGCCAGTACCCGGGGACAGAGCTTAAATCAGCCCCAGCATTTT. This sequence joins TRBV19 and TRBJ1-5; 7 positions agree with TRBD1. With 7 bases clipped from V and 4 bases from J, the junction kept 10 bases outside the gene matches. Germline-derived CDR1 and CDR2 are LNHDA and SQIVND (reference sequence). The CDR3 loop spans 15 amino acids.